This T cell receptor (beta chain) comes out of a study of cytomegalovirus exposure and HLA in healthy donors. Study conclusions and caveats: Later analysis demonstrated an association between a missense DCLRE1C variant and TCR beta V- and J-gene trimming. Three of the chains that were CMV-associated were confirmed in vitro to be specific for CMV antigens. Later on, an analysis showed TCR association rates differing by HLA locus, with DRB1 the most and HLA-C the fewest.

Germline lookup yields CDR1 SGHKS and CDR2 YYEKEE (reference sequence). The CDR3 covers 13 residues. Trimming removed 7 bases from V and 4 bases from J, with 15 bases in between. For this clone: Its antigen is still unknown.

The PCR ran on 60 Vbeta and 13 Jbeta primers. Original processing notes: Later, an analysis found 75 million to 90 million unique TCR beta chains, and 9.5 million to 12 million of these were shared. Data came from immunoSEQ multiplex PCR; TCRdb stores just in-frame clones and leaves some out. V and J calls and clone size come straight from that table; D and trimming were deduced from the DNA. Of some 93,000 clones listed, 82% are singletons. Specimen: PBMCs. This clonotype was obtained from a man aged 50 to 59 in good health and CMV-seronegative. This sequence joins TRBV5-5 and TRBJ2-7; TRBD2 might be the D (5 bases). CDR3: CASSEGGVYEQYF. The CDR3 DNA is TGTGCCAGCTCAGAGGGTGGGGTTTACGAGCAGTACTTC.